This is a list of T cell receptor beta chains from one sample in a study of tumor-infiltrating lymphocytes in primary liver carcinoma. TCRdb passed the multiplex PCR reads through MiXCR, listing each CDR3 protein once. The sample carries more than 150,000 distinct CDR3 sequences, about 55% recorded once. Sample: peripheral blood. These receptor sequences come from a man aged 35 to 55 with primary liver carcinoma and hepatitis B virus infection. Both conserved end residues are part of each CDR3. The D gene is left open where the match is weak. Clone size is shown for a subset of rows, as once, few, many or a class of expanded clone.

D gene	clone size	CDR3 length	V gene	J gene	CDR3 protein	CDR3 DNA
.	.	18	TRBV6-6	TRBJ2-1	CASSYLGRDNFLNNEQFF	TGTGCCAGCAGTTACCTGGGTCGGGACAACTTCCTAAACAATGAGCAGTTCTTC
.	.	15	TRBV14	TRBJ2-1	CASSRPGTTYNEQFF	TGTGCCAGCAGCCGCCCCGGGACGACCTACAATGAGCAGTTCTTC
.	.	13	TRBV10-2	TRBJ2-7	CASSPPTSYEQYF	TGCGCCAGCAGTCCGCCAACTTCCTACGAGCAGTACTTC
.	many	14	TRBV11-2	TRBJ2-7	CASSPPWASYEQYF	TGTGCCAGCAGCCCGCCATGGGCGTCCTACGAGCAGTACTTC
TRBD2	.	14	TRBV29-1	TRBJ2-2	CSVEIAGGTGELFF	TGCAGCGTTGAGATTGCGGGAGGTACTGGGGAGCTGTTTTTT
TRBD1	few	19	TRBV4-1	TRBJ1-6	CASSQDRVQGAAYNSPLHF	TGTGCCAGCAGCCAAGATCGGGTACAGGGGGCTGCTTATAATTCACCCCTCCACTTT
TRBD1	many	16	TRBV6-1	TRBJ2-2	CASSEGYRGNTGELFF	TGTGCCAGCAGTGAAGGGTACAGGGGAAACACCGGGGAGCTGTTTTTT
.	.	17	TRBV12-5	TRBJ2-1	CATGLVKVAVEYNEQFF	TGTGCTACTGGTTTGGTAAAGGTAGCGGTAGAATACAATGAGCAGTTCTTC
.	many	13	TRBV11-2	TRBJ1-2	CASSLAQGTGYTF	TGTGCCAGCAGCTTAGCTCAGGGGACTGGCTACACCTTC
.	.	15	TRBV11-2	TRBJ2-5	CAGSHASSVTETQYF	TGTGCCGGCAGCCATGCCAGTTCAGTTACAGAGACCCAGTACTTC
.	.	15	TRBV7-9	TRBJ2-1	CASSLASGAGNEQFF	TGTGCCAGCAGCTTAGCCTCGGGAGCGGGTAATGAGCAGTTCTTC
.	.	12	TRBV5-4	TRBJ2-7	CASSNSSYEQYF	TGTGCCAGCAGCAACTCTAGCTACGAGCAGTACTTC
.	.	15	TRBV11-2	TRBJ1-4	CACCLEASPREKLFF	TGTGCCTGCTGCTTAGAGGCCTCTCCACGGGAAAAACTGTTTTTT
.	few	13	TRBV6-1	TRBJ1-1	CASSLNAHTEAFF	TGTGCCAGCAGTTTAAACGCTCACACTGAAGCTTTCTTT
TRBD2	.	16	TRBV5-1	TRBJ2-3	CASSPGTSGSTDTQYF	TGCGCCAGCAGCCCTGGGACTAGCGGGAGTACAGATACGCAGTATTTT
TRBD2	.	15	TRBV6-1	TRBJ2-1	CASSETAGGFNEQFF	TGTGCCAGCAGTGAGACAGCGGGAGGCTTCAATGAGCAGTTCTTC
.	few	17	TRBV30	TRBJ2-1	CAWSVSDGMAFYNEQFF	TGTGCCTGGAGTGTATCAGACGGGATGGCCTTCTACAATGAGCAGTTCTTC
.	.	13	TRBV29-1	TRBJ1-4	CSVGRGRNEKLFF	TGCAGCGTTGGAAGGGGGAGAAATGAAAAGCTGTTTTTT
.	.	14	TRBV6-2/TRBV6-3	TRBJ2-5	CASSYAEGQETQYF	TGTGCCAGCAGTTACGCCGAGGGTCAAGAGACCCAGTACTTC
.	.	14	TRBV6-5	TRBJ2-3	CASSTGSFTDTQYF	TGTGCCAGCAGTACCGGGTCATTCACAGATACGCAGTATTTT
.	.	16	TRBV6-6	TRBJ1-1	CASLPGHSPGGTEAFF	TGTGCCAGCTTGCCGGGGCACAGCCCCGGGGGGACTGAAGCTTTCTTT
.	.	12	TRBV6-2/TRBV6-3	TRBJ1-2	CASTGTVHGYTF	TGTGCCAGCACCGGGACCGTCCATGGCTACACCTTC
.	.	15	TRBV5-4	TRBJ2-5	CASSLAGHLQETQYF	TGTGCCAGCAGCTTGGCGGGACACCTCCAAGAGACCCAGTACTTC
TRBD2	.	15	TRBV5-1	TRBJ2-7	CASSLDAGVLDEQYF	TGCGCCAGCAGCTTGGACGCGGGAGTGCTCGACGAGCAGTACTTC
.	many	13	TRBV6-5	TRBJ2-3	CASSYFQRDTQYF	TGTGCCAGCAGTTACTTCCAGCGGGATACGCAGTATTTT
TRBD1	.	14	TRBV6-5	TRBJ2-1	CASRPWGTGHEQFF	TGTGCCAGCAGGCCCTGGGGGACAGGGCATGAGCAGTTCTTC
.	.	16	TRBV7-9	TRBJ2-7	CASSRSGEGVIYEQYF	TGTGCCAGCAGCCGTTCCGGAGAGGGAGTAATCTACGAGCAGTACTTC
.	many	14	TRBV11-2	TRBJ2-1	CASSLGGESNEQFF	TGTGCCAGCAGCTTAGGTGGGGAGAGTAATGAGCAGTTCTTC
.	few	16	TRBV6-5	TRBJ1-4	CASRPDRSATNEKLFF	TGTGCCAGCAGGCCCGACAGGAGTGCAACTAATGAAAAACTGTTTTTT
.	.	13	TRBV10-1	TRBJ1-2	CASSPLPGYGYTF	TGCGCCAGCAGTCCCCTCCCCGGATACGGCTACACCTTC
.	once	14	TRBV6-5	TRBJ2-3	CASSFSTSTDMQYF	TGTGCCAGCAGCTTTAGCACTAGCACAGATATGCAGTATTTT
.	.	15	TRBV11-1	TRBJ2-1	CANNSNLRSGNEQFF	TGTGCCAACAACTCCAATCTGAGAAGCGGGAATGAGCAGTTCTTC
.	.	13	TRBV11-1	TRBJ2-1	CVSSSPMVYEQFF	TGTGTCAGCAGTTCGCCGATGGTCTATGAGCAGTTCTTC
TRBD1	few	16	TRBV7-8	TRBJ2-1	CASSLVIGDSYNEQFF	TGTGCCAGCAGCTTAGTTATAGGGGACAGTTACAATGAGCAGTTCTTC
.	.	15	TRBV11-1	TRBJ2-7	CASSLDTRTVYERYF	TGTGCCAGCAGCTTAGACACCCGGACGGTCTACGAGCGGTACTTC
.	.	15	TRBV7-9	TRBJ2-1	CASSPTGGIGNEQFF	TGTGCCAGCAGCCCGACCGGGGGAATAGGCAATGAGCAGTTCTTC
.	.	13	TRBV7-3	TRBJ1-1	CASSHGQNTEAFF	TGTGCCAGCAGCCACGGACAGAACACTGAAGCTTTCTTT
TRBD1	few	16	TRBV6-6	TRBJ1-5	CASSYLGDRDNQPQHF	TGTGCCAGCAGTTACTTGGGGGACAGGGACAATCAGCCCCAGCATTTT
.	.	19	TRBV5-6	TRBJ2-1	CASSFGRGVGWDSYNEQSF	TGTGCCAGCAGCTTCGGGCGGGGAGTCGGATGGGATTCCTACAATGAGCAGTCCTTC
TRBD1	.	16	TRBV6-6	TRBJ1-2	CASSYSRTGDEYGYTF	TGTGCCAGCAGTTACTCTAGGACAGGGGACGAATATGGCTACACCTTC
.	.	16	TRBV6-2/TRBV6-3	TRBJ2-1	CASSLLRTRGGNEQFF	TGTGCCAGCAGTCTTCTACGGACAAGGGGGGGGAATGAGCAGTTCTTC
.	.	13	TRBV29-1	TRBJ1-2	CSVEGQGVGGYTF	TGCAGTGTTGAAGGCCAAGGGGTGGGTGGCTACACCTTC
TRBD1	.	14	TRBV5-1	TRBJ2-7	CASSLAPTGVEQYF	TGTGCCAGCAGCTTGGCGCCTACAGGGGTCGAGCAGTACTTC
.	.	14	TRBV4-2	TRBJ1-4	CASGEGAGDEKLFF	TGTGCCAGCGGGGAAGGAGCAGGCGATGAAAAACTGTTTTTT
.	many	13	TRBV11-2	TRBJ1-1	CASSFGWGTEAFF	TGTGCCAGCAGCTTTGGGTGGGGAACTGAAGCTTTCTTT
.	few	14	TRBV4-1	TRBJ2-7	CASSQGDSTYEQYF	TGCGCCAGCAGCCAAGGGGACTCTACCTACGAGCAGTACTTC
.	.	14	TRBV28	TRBJ1-1	CASTITDVDTEAFF	TGTGCCAGCACAATTACGGACGTGGACACTGAAGCTTTCTTT
.	.	12	TRBV12-3/TRBV12-4	TRBJ2-7	CASTQGFGQQYF	TGTGCCAGCACTCAGGGCTTTGGGCAGCAGTACTTC
TRBD2	.	13	TRBV14	TRBJ2-7	CASIQSREGEQYF	TGTGCCAGCATCCAATCGCGGGAGGGGGAGCAGTACTTC
.	.	14	TRBV5-6	TRBJ2-1	CACSWGHGGDEQFF	TGTGCCTGCAGCTGGGGGCATGGTGGGGATGAGCAGTTCTTC
.	.	15	TRBV10-3	TRBJ1-1	CAISDGGGGNTEAFF	TGTGCCATCAGTGATGGAGGAGGGGGTAACACTGAAGCTTTCTTT
.	.	15	TRBV10-3	TRBJ2-5	CAISTPGHKSETQYF	TGTGCCATCAGTACTCCGGGACATAAATCGGAGACCCAGTACTTC
TRBD2	.	13	TRBV7-9	TRBJ2-7	CACGMGTSSGQYF	TGTGCCTGCGGCATGGGGACTAGCTCAGGGCAGTACTTC